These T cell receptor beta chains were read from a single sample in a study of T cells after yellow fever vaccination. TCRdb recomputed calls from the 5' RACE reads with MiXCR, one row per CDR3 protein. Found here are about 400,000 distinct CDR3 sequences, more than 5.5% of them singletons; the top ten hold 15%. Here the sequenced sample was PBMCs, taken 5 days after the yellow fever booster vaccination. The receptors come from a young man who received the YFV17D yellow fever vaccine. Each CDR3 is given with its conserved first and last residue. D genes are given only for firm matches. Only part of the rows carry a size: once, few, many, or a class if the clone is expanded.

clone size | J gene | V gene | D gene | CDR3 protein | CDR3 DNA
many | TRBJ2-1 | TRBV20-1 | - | CSARGVVGNEQFF | TGCAGTGCTAGAGGCGTCGTTGGCAATGAGCAGTTCTTC
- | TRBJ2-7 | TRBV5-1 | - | CAGSLEGQPAYEQYF | TGCGCCGGCAGCTTGGAGGGACAGCCTGCCTACGAGCAGTACTTC
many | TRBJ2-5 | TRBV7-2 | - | CASSLKGPETQYF | TGTGCCAGCAGCTTAAAGGGTCCGGAGACCCAGTACTTC
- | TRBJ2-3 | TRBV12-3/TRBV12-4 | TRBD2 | CASSSGGRAADTQYF | TGTGCCAGCAGTTCGGGGGGGAGGGCCGCAGATACGCAGTATTTT
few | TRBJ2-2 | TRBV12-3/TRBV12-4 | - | CASSLRTPNTGELFF | TGTGCCAGCAGTTTAAGGACCCCGAACACCGGGGAGCTGTTTTTT
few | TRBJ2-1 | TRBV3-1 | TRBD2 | CASSPPPSGRSNEQFF | TGTGCCAGCAGCCCCCCTCCTAGCGGGAGATCCAATGAGCAGTTCTTC
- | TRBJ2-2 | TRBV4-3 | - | CASSQETRGRLTGELFF | TGCGCCAGCAGCCAAGAGACCAGGGGAAGACTTACCGGGGAGCTGTTTTTT
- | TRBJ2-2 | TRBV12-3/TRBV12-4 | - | CASSKAVNTGELFF | TGTGCCAGCAGTAAGGCAGTAAACACCGGGGAGCTGTTTTTT
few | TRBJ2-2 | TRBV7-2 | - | CASMIGRRNTGELFF | TGTGCCAGCATGATCGGCAGAAGGAACACCGGGGAGCTGTTTTTT
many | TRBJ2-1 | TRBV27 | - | CASSTLTRIQGSQFF | TGTGCCAGCAGTACCCTAACTAGAATTCAAGGGTCGCAGTTCTTC
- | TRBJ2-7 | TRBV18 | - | CASSPNYHSRGNEQYF | TGTGCCAGCTCCCCCAACTATCACAGCCGGGGAAACGAGCAGTACTTC
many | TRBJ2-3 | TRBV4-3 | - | CASSQDWVGHKYF | TGCGCCAGCAGCCAAGATTGGGTGGGACATAAGTATTTT
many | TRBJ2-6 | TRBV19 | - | CASRVGAPNVLTF | TGTGCCAGTAGAGTGGGAGCGCCCAACGTCCTGACTTTC
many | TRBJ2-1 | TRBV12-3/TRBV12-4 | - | CASSLSSDPYNEQFF | TGTGCCAGCAGTTTATCTAGCGACCCGTACAATGAGCAGTTCTTC
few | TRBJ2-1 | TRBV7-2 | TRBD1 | CASSLGNRGWDNEQFF | TGTGCCAGCAGCTTAGGAAACAGGGGTTGGGACAATGAGCAGTTCTTC
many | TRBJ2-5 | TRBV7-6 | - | CASSRGTSAQETQYF | TGTGCCAGCAGCCGAGGGACTTCCGCTCAAGAGACCCAGTACTTC
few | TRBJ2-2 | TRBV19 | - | CASRKTRTNTGELFF | TGTGCCAGTAGGAAGACTAGAACGAACACCGGGGAGCTGTTTTTT
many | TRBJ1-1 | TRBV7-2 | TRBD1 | CASSQTGVGREAFF | TGTGCCAGCAGCCAGACAGGGGTGGGCCGTGAGGCTTTCTTT
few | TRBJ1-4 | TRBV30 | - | CAYRVGSLPQQEKLFF | TGTGCCTATAGGGTCGGCAGCTTACCCCAGCAGGAAAAACTGTTTTTT
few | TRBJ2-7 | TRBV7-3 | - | CASSLYAASSYEQYF | TGTGCCAGCAGCTTATACGCTGCGAGCTCCTACGAGCAGTACTTC
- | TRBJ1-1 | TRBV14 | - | CASSIHRVGTEAFF | TGTGCCAGCAGCATCCACAGGGTTGGCACTGAAGCTTTCTTT
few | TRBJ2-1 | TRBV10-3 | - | CAISRFEGVRGEQFF | TGTGCCATCAGCAGGTTTGAGGGAGTCCGAGGGGAGCAGTTCTTC
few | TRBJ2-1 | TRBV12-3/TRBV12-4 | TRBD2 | CASSGGREGRTIYNEQFF | TGTGCCAGCAGTGGGGGGCGGGAGGGCCGTACCATCTACAATGAGCAGTTCTTC
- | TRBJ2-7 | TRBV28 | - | CASSPPGLPSYEQYF | TGTGCCAGCAGTCCTCCGGGGCTGCCGTCCTACGAGCAGTACTTC
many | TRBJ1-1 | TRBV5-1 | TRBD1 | CASSQGTANTEAFF | TGCGCCAGCAGCCAAGGGACAGCGAACACTGAAGCTTTCTTT
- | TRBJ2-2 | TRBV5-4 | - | CASSGLPGELFF | TGTGCCAGCAGCGGGCTGCCCGGGGAGCTGTTTTTT
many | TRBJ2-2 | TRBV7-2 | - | CASSFLGTGELFF | TGTGCCAGCAGCTTTCTGGGCACCGGGGAGCTGTTTTTT
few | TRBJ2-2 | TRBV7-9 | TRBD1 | CASSGRPGTGVTGELFF | TGTGCCAGCAGCGGCCGACCCGGGACAGGGGTCACCGGGGAGCTGTTTTTT
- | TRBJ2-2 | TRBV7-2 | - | CASSESPLNTGELFF | TGTGCCAGCAGCGAAAGCCCTCTGAACACCGGGGAGCTGTTTTTT
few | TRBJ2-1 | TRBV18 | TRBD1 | CASSRTGGNEQFF | TGTGCCAGTTCCCGGACAGGGGGGAATGAGCAGTTCTTC
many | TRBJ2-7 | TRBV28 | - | CASSPGLLYEQYF | TGTGCCAGCAGTCCCGGCCTGCTCTACGAGCAGTACTTC
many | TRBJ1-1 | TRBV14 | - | CASSPRGVNTEAFF | TGTGCCAGCAGCCCCCGGGGAGTGAACACTGAAGCTTTCTTT
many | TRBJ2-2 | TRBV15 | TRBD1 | CATSRVRGLTGELFF | TGTGCCACCAGCAGAGTCAGGGGGCTGACCGGGGAGCTGTTTTTT
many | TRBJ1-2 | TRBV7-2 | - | CASSLAAGNGYTF | TGTGCCAGCAGCTTAGCTGCAGGGAATGGCTACACCTTC
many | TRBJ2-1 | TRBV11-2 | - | CASSLVGYSYNEQFF | TGTGCCAGCAGCTTAGTGGGCTACTCCTACAATGAGCAGTTCTTC
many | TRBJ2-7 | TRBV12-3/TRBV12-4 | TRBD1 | CASRDRPYEQYF | TGTGCCAGCAGGGACAGGCCCTACGAGCAGTACTTC
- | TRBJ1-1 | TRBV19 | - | CASSIGLAGAWNTEAFF | TGTGCCAGTAGTATAGGACTCGCCGGGGCTTGGAACACTGAAGCTTTCTTT
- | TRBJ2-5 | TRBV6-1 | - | CASSDSTGAVPQETQYF | TGTGCCAGCAGTGATTCCACAGGAGCTGTCCCCCAAGAGACCCAGTACTTC
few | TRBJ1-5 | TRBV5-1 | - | CASSPAGGLNDQPQHF | TGCGCCAGCAGCCCGGCGGGGGGTCTTAACGATCAGCCCCAGCATTTT